What follows describes a single T cell receptor (beta chain). Its target is unknown. This CDR3 has 12 residues. The germline V gene has CDR1 DFQATT and CDR2 SNEGSKA (reference sequence). The ends were cut back, 6 bases at V and 1 base at J, with 9 bases in the middle. The source of the sample is a study of CD8+CD57+ T cells in acquired aplastic anemia. The wider study: Each DNA sample taken from sorted CD4+ and CD8+ cells came to approximately 3 ug on average. Broader study findings: Simpson's diversity of CD8+ cells was not significantly different in patients compared with controls.

TCR beta VDJ and CDR3 profiles were obtained from a genomic DNA template. MiXCR, applied by TCRdb to the reads, yields one record per CDR3 protein. The sample has some 290,000 distinct CDR3 sequences; 45% to 65% are singletons. The source is a human donor with severe aplastic anemia or a healthy control (not recorded which). This chain connects TRBV20-1 to TRBJ1-1; D not certain. Sequencing used sorted CD4+, CD8+, or CD8+CD57+ T cells (not recorded which) from PBMCs. CDR3 amino acids: CSAPDGNTEAFF. For the CDR3, the DNA is TGCAGTGCCCCGGACGGGAACACTGAAGCTTTCTTT.